This TCR beta chain appears in the sequencing data of a study of T cells in women clearing cervical HPV infection. The study's findings and limits: Repertoire richness, not evenness, was significantly elevated in CIN3+ cases versus controls.

Clones were read by immunoSEQ multiplex PCR, and TCRdb kept only the in-frame ones, dropping some. Its table records about 35,000 clones. On this clone: Its antigen is unidentified. The CDR3 extends 3 residues past the end of the read, so its final part is completed from the germline J gene.

This CDR3 contains 15 residues. Germline assignment: CDR1 SGHRS and CDR2 YFSETQ. This chain links TRBV5-1 with TRBJ2-4, with 9 bases identical to TRBD1. The sample was blood buffy coat. The sequence came from a woman between 18 and 70 years old with a cervical HPV16 infection that either progressed to CIN3+ or cleared (not recorded which). CDR3 DNA, as far as it was read: TGCGCCAGCAGCTTGGAAGGGACAGGGTTTGAGACT. It codes for CASSLEGTGFET. The full CDR3 reads CASSLEGTGFETQYF. Filled out from reference TRBV5-1 and TRBJ2-4, the complete variable domain reads KAGVTQTPRYLIKTRGQQVTLSCSPISGHRSVSWYQQTPGQGLQFLFEYFSETQRNKGNFPGRFSGRQFSNSRSEMNVSTLELGDSALYLCASSLEGTGFETQYFGAGTRLSVL.